One sample yielded the 4 T cell receptor beta chains listed below, sequenced in a study of blood T cell repertoires in COVID-19. TCRdb keeps only in-frame clones here, not all; method: immunoSEQ multiplex PCR. Of 200,000 or so clones in the sample, around 79% were seen once. Sequencing was carried out using peripheral blood. Receptor source: a man aged 55 to 70 with active or convalescent COVID-19.

The CDR3 DNA is TGTGCCAGCAGCTTAGAAGGACTGCCTTACGAGCAGTACTTC. Translated, it gives CASSLEGLPYEQYF. The V and J genes are TRBV11-2 and TRBJ2-7; D perhaps matches TRBD2 (5 bases). Trimming shortened V by 0 bases and J by 4 bases, and 10 bases separated the two germline ends. The germline gives CDR1 SGHAT, CDR2 FQNNGV. The CDR3 contains 14 residues.

CDR3 nucleotides: TGTGCCACCAGTAGGGGTAACTATGGCTACACCTTC. Its translation is CATSRGNYGYTF. The V gene is TRBV24-1, the J gene TRBJ1-2, with D tentatively TRBD1 (5 bases). Between the trimmed V and J ends, which lost 6 bases and 1 base, there was a span of 5 bases. The CDR3 extends over 12 amino acids. CDR1 and CDR2 (germline): KGHDR, SFDVKD.

The genes are TRBV20-1 and TRBJ1-3, with TRBD1 as a possible D gene (5 bases). V lost 3 bases and J lost 3, with 9 bases in between. Germline loops: CDR1 DFQATT, CDR2 SNEGSKA (reference sequence). CDR3 length equals 13 residues. This chain's CDR3 is CSASDGGGNTIYF. The CDR3 DNA is TGCAGTGCTAGTGACGGGGGTGGAAACACCATATATTTT.

Concerning this clone itself: The sample carries other DNA sequences with the same CDR3. The chain recombines TRBV11-2 with TRBJ2-3; D might be TRBD2 (5 bases). The CDR3 is 15 residues long. V was cut by 2 bases and J by 1 base, with 10 bases left in between. Germline CDR1 and CDR2: SGHAT and FQNNGV. CDR3 sequence (DNA): TGTGCCAGCAGCTTATTGAGCGGTGGCACAGATACGCAGTATTTT. It yields the protein CASSLLSGGTDTQYF.